These 27 T cell receptor beta chains were all obtained from the same sample, sequenced in a study of cytomegalovirus exposure and HLA in healthy donors. Primers included in the PCR were 60 Vbeta and 13 Jbeta primers. This table comes from immunoSEQ multiplex PCR, and its TCRdb copy is limited to in-frame clones, with some not included. The table records about 67,000 clones, roughly nine tenths of them present only once. Sequencing was done on a sample of PBMCs. The receptors originated from a young woman in good health and CMV-seropositive.

The chain uses TRBV7-2 and TRBJ1-2; tentative D call: TRBD1 (6 bases). The germline CDR1 and CDR2 sequences are SGHTA and FQGNSA. The CDR3 has 15 amino acids. The V and J ends lost 2 bases and 3 bases respectively, with 13 bases between them. CDR3: CASSLRQVGDYGYTF. The CDR3 nucleotides are TGTGCCAGCAGCTTAAGACAGGTCGGCGACTATGGCTACACCTTC.

The J gene is TRBJ2-7, the V gene TRBV30, with TRBD1 identical over 9 bases. The V gene end was trimmed by 7 bases and the J gene end by 6 bases; junction bases not matched to a gene: 7. There are 12 residues in the CDR3. Germline CDR1 and CDR2: GTSNPN and SVGIG (reference sequence). This chain's CDR3 is CAFGTGWPEQYF. The CDR3, as DNA: TGTGCCTTTGGGACAGGGTGGCCCGAGCAGTACTTC. Combining the CDR3 with reference TRBV30 and TRBJ2-7 gives the whole variable domain SQTIHQWPATLVQPVGSPLSLECTVEGTSNPNLYWYRQAAGRGLQLLFYSVGIGQISSEVPQNLSASRPQDRQFILSSKKLLLSDSGFYLCAFGTGWPEQYFGPGTRLTVT.

The chain employs TRBV5-1 and TRBJ2-2; D is ambiguous. Germline CDR1 and CDR2: SGHRS and YFSETQ. CDR3 length: 15 amino acids. V gave up 0 bases and J gave up 0 bases, with 6 bases separating them. The CDR3, as DNA: TGCGCCAGCAGCTTGGAACTATCGAACACCGGGGAGCTGTTTTTT. Its protein product is CASSLELSNTGELFF.

The rearrangement joins TRBV6-5 to TRBJ2-1, with D maybe TRBD2 (5 bases). Trimming removed 5 bases at V and 8 bases at J, with 13 bases between. The CDR3 sequence is 13 residues long. Germline CDR1 and CDR2: MNHEY and SVGAGI. CDR3 in amino acids: CASSLLGSDEQFF. The CDR3 DNA is TGTGCCAGCAGTCTATTGGGGAGCGATGAGCAGTTCTTC.

V and J are TRBV5-4 and TRBJ2-7; D is perhaps TRBD2 (6 bases). The CDR3 length is 14 residues. Per germline, CDR1 SGHNT and CDR2 YYREEE (reference sequence). Trimming shortened V by 4 bases and J by 3 bases, and 14 bases separated the two germline ends. CDR3 loop: CASSAKDYNYEQYF. Written as DNA, the CDR3 is TGTGCCAGCAGCGCTAAGGACTACAACTACGAGCAGTACTTC.

This chain connects TRBV7-7 to TRBJ2-1; 8 nucleotides align to TRBD2. The J segment lost 2 bases and the V segment lost 5 bases, leaving 8 bases of the junction unmatched. The CDR3 is 16 residues long. CDR1 is SSHAT, CDR2 FNYEAQ, per germline (reference sequence). The CDR3 DNA reads as TGTGCCAGCAGCCCCCAAGCGGGAGACCCCTACAATGAGCAGTTCTTC. This gives the protein CASSPQAGDPYNEQFF.

This chain joins TRBV2 and TRBJ2-7; 8 nucleotides agree with TRBD1. Trimming cost V 6 bases and J 6 bases; bases outside gene matches: 7. Germline V gene sequence: CDR1 SNHLY, CDR2 FYNNEI. The CDR3 runs to 13 residues. The CDR3 coding sequence is TGTGCCAGCAGACAGGGGGAGTCGGGCGAGCAGTACTTC. This codes for CASRQGESGEQYF.

This clone was seen only a few times. This sequence joins TRBV6-5 and TRBJ2-5, with TRBD2 matching 7 bases. The junction had 6 bases not matched to a gene; V was cut back by 3 bases and J by 8 bases. In germline, CDR1 is MNHEY, CDR2 SVGAGI. The CDR3 runs 13 residues. CDR3 sequence reads: CASSYLGGDTQYF. The CDR3 bases are TGTGCCAGCAGTTATTTGGGAGGGGATACCCAGTACTTC.

V gene TRBV7-2 combines with J gene TRBJ2-3; 8 nucleotides agree with TRBD2. V shed 2 bases and J 5 bases; nucleotides not matched to a gene: 6. The CDR3 length is 15 residues. CDR1 SGHTA and CDR2 FQGNSA come from the germline V gene. CDR3 in amino acids: CASSLQGLALDTQYF. The CDR3 nucleotides read TGTGCCAGCAGCTTACAAGGACTAGCCCTAGATACGCAGTATTTT.

The chain uses TRBV6-4 and TRBJ2-1, with D possibly being TRBD2 (6 bases). The germline V gene has CDR1 MRHNA and CDR2 SNTAGT. V was clipped by 4 bases and J by 5 bases, with 15 bases between them. The CDR3 totals 15 residues. CDR3 nucleotides: TGTGCCAGCAGTGGGGACTCAGAGGGACACAATGAGCAGTTCTTC. It codes for CASSGDSEGHNEQFF.

This chain connects TRBV5-5 to TRBJ2-1, with D maybe TRBD2 (5 bases). Germline values: CDR1 SGHKS, CDR2 YYEKEE (reference sequence). CDR3 length: 11 amino acids. V was trimmed by 2 bases and J by 10 bases, leaving 7 bases between them. Here the CDR3 reads CASSFGEEQFF. Written as DNA, the CDR3 is TGTGCCAGCAGCTTTGGGGAGGAGCAGTTCTTC.

The chain employs TRBV7-9 and TRBJ1-3, with 8 nucleotides matching TRBD1. Germline loops: CDR1 SEHNR, CDR2 FQNEAQ (reference sequence). The CDR3 has 15 amino acids. V lost 3 bases to trimming and J lost 4 bases; unmatched junction nucleotides: 5. DNA of the CDR3: TGTGCCAGCAGCTTGACAGGGGATGAAGGAAACACCATATATTTT. Protein: CASSLTGDEGNTIYF.

The chain employs TRBV19 and TRBJ2-4, with TRBD2 matching over 11 bases. The V segment lost 4 bases and the J segment 2 bases; nucleotides outside the gene matches: 10. CDR1 and CDR2 (germline): LNHDA, SQIVND (reference sequence). The CDR3 covers 18 residues. Here the CDR3 reads CASSTPGASGRTKNIQYF. For the CDR3, the DNA is TGTGCCAGTAGTACCCCCGGGGCTAGCGGGAGGACCAAAAACATTCAGTACTTC.

The rearrangement links TRBV27 to TRBJ2-1, with TRBD2 matching 12 bases. Germline V lookup: CDR1 MNHEY, CDR2 SMNVEV (reference sequence). Unmatched junction bases numbered 7, after V lost 4 bases and J lost 6 bases. The CDR3 has 16 residues. Written as DNA, the CDR3 is TGTGCCAGCAGTTCGGAACTAGCGGGAGGAAGCAATGAGCAGTTCTTC. This gives the protein CASSSELAGGSNEQFF.

The genes are TRBV19 and TRBJ2-1; possibly TRBD2 for D (5 bases). The germline gives CDR1 LNHDA, CDR2 SQIVND (reference sequence). V lost 5 bases to trimming and J lost 7 bases, with 9 bases between them. The CDR3 spans 12 residues. As DNA, the CDR3 is TGTGCCAGTAGTGTCTCGGGGAATGAGCAGTTCTTC. This encodes CASSVSGNEQFF.

CDR3 bases: TGCGCCAGCAGCTTGGACACAAAAAACACCATATATTTT. Protein: CASSLDTKNTIYF. The gene calls are TRBV5-1 and TRBJ1-3; D call uncertain. This CDR3 is built from 13 residues. In germline, CDR1 is SGHRS, CDR2 YFSETQ. The ends were cut back, 0 bases at V and 6 bases at J, with 7 bases in the middle.

The rearrangement joins TRBV6-4 to TRBJ1-1; D not resolved. The CDR3 has 15 amino acids. Trimming removed 11 bases at V and 1 base at J, with 20 bases between. The V gene's germline CDR1 is MRHNA and CDR2 SNTAGT. The CDR3 loop reads CAAPRPERGNTEAFF. The CDR3 nucleotides are TGTGCCGCCCCAAGACCGGAGCGGGGGAACACTGAAGCTTTCTTT.

This chain links TRBV30 with TRBJ2-3; D perhaps matches TRBD2 (7 bases). Germline CDR1 is GTSNPN and CDR2 is SVGIG (reference sequence). Trimming cost V 1 base and J 8 bases, with 10 bases left between them. CDR3 length equals 12 residues. The DNA for the CDR3 is TGTGCCTGGAGTGAGGGGGGGGGTACGCAGTATTTT. Amino acid sequence: CAWSEGGGTQYF.

This clone appeared once. CDR3 nucleotide sequence: TGTGCCAGCACCCCACTAGCGGGGCACCAAGAGACCCAGTACTTC. It is translated as CASTPLAGHQETQYF. The genes are TRBV2 and TRBJ2-5; 10 positions match TRBD2. CDR1 SNHLY and CDR2 FYNNEI come from the germline V gene. The CDR3 is made up of 15 amino acids. The trim removed 7 bases at V and 0 bases at J, leaving 5 bases unmatched.

Here the CDR3 reads CASRKSASGNSYNEQFF. The CDR3 nucleotides read TGCGCCAGCAGGAAGAGTGCTAGCGGGAACTCCTACAATGAGCAGTTCTTC. The genes are TRBV4-1 and TRBJ2-1; 9 bases align to TRBD2. V was pared by 6 bases and J by 0 bases, with 9 bases of the junction left unmatched. Germline CDR1 is MGHRA and CDR2 is YSYEKL. This CDR3 contains 17 residues.

This clone is a singleton in its sample. The genes are TRBV7-8 and TRBJ1-2; 8 bases match TRBD1. The CDR3 contains 14 residues. In germline, CDR1 is SGHVS, CDR2 FQNEAQ. Germline trimming cut 0 bases from V and 11 bases from J; bases unmatched to any gene: 8. The CDR3 nucleotides are TGTGCCAGCAGCTTAGCGGTTAACAGACAGGGGTACACCTTC. As protein: CASSLAVNRQGYTF.

J is TRBJ2-3 and V is TRBV27; D perhaps matches TRBD2 (5 bases). Between the trimmed V and J ends, which lost 6 bases and 2 bases, there was a span of 15 bases. The CDR3 contains 15 residues. Per germline, CDR1 MNHEY and CDR2 SMNVEV (reference sequence). The CDR3, as DNA: TGTGCCAGCAGCTCGGACTGGAGAAACACAGATACGCAGTATTTT. Protein sequence: CASSSDWRNTDTQYF.

This clone came up once. The chain joins TRBV27 to TRBJ2-5, with 8 bases matching TRBD2. Germline-derived CDR1 and CDR2 are MNHEY and SMNVEV (reference sequence). The CDR3 extends over 15 amino acids. V trimming: 1 base; J trimming: 7 bases; junction bases outside the gene matches: 8. The CDR3, as DNA: TGTGCCAGCAGTTTATACTTGGGACTAGGGGCGACCCAGTACTTC. Amino acids: CASSLYLGLGATQYF.

The rearrangement joins TRBV2 to TRBJ2-1; 11 bases line up with TRBD2. Germline loops: CDR1 SNHLY, CDR2 FYNNEI. The ends lost 4 bases at V and 8 bases at J; junction bases unmatched: 4. This CDR3 comprises 14 residues. The CDR3 DNA is TGTGCCAGCAGTGTCACTAGCGGGAGAGATGAGCAGTTCTTC. It specifies CASSVTSGRDEQFF.

This chain connects TRBV4-1 to TRBJ2-7, with TRBD2 matching 7 bases. The V and J ends lost 1 base and 2 bases, in that order; junction bases with no gene match: 2. The germline gives CDR1 MGHRA, CDR2 YSYEKL. CDR3 length: 14 residues. The CDR3 bases are TGCGCCAGCAGCCAAGCTGGGACTACCTACGAGCAGTACTTC. Protein: CASSQAGTTYEQYF.

This chain joins TRBV10-2 and TRBJ2-3, with 12 positions matching TRBD2. The CDR3 is 16 residues long. V shed 6 bases and J 6 bases; nucleotides not matched to a gene: 10. Germline V lookup: CDR1 WSHSY, CDR2 SAAADI. The CDR3 sequence is CASRGRLAGVIDTQYF. In DNA form, the CDR3 reads TGCGCCAGCAGGGGAAGACTAGCGGGAGTCATCGATACGCAGTATTTT.

The chain joins TRBV23-1 to TRBJ2-2, with D possibly being TRBD2 (6 bases). TRBV23-1 is annotated as an ORF whose role is uncertain. Between the trimmed V and J ends, which lost 0 bases and 3 bases, there was a span of 11 bases. The CDR3 consists of 16 residues. CDR3 coding DNA: TGCGCCAGCAGTCAATCGGGAGGTTCCGACACCGGGGAGCTGTTTTTT. Its translation is CASSQSGGSDTGELFF.